Presented here are 14 T cell receptor beta chains from one specimen sequenced in a study of shared clonotypes between healthy human individuals. Only CD45RO-negative cells positively selected for CCR7 counted as naive CD8 cells, so terminally differentiated effector memory CD45RA+ cells were excluded. The repertoire was sequenced with immunoSEQ multiplex PCR; TCRdb's copy has only in-frame clones and lacks some. Seen here are roughly 2.1 million clones, just over 90% observed once, and the top ten hold around 1.7%. Material: naive CD8+ T cells from PBMCs. Receptor source: a man aged 18 to 29 in good health. Some clones in this sample may be carry-over from other donors' samples.

The chain has TRBV5-8 and TRBJ1-2, with no clear D. The V end was cut by 3 bases, the J end by 5 bases, with 20 bases between. Germline V gene data show CDR1 as SGHTS and CDR2 as YDEGEE. The CDR3 covers 16 residues. CDR3 sequence reads: CASSSLSATNRYGYTF. In nucleotides, the CDR3 is TGTGCCAGCAGCTCCCTCTCGGCCACAAATCGGTATGGCTACACCTTC.

This rearrangement joins TRBV4-1 to TRBJ2-1; 10 bases are shared with TRBD2. With V trimmed by 0 bases and J by 1 base, 12 bases remained unmatched. The germline V gene encodes CDR1 MGHRA and CDR2 YSYEKL. CDR3 length: 20 residues. The CDR3 DNA is TGCGCCAGCAGCCAAGAGGCCCCCCAGAGACTAGCGGGTTCCTACAATGAGCAGTTCTTC. It is translated as CASSQEAPQRLAGSYNEQFF.

This chain links TRBV7-6 with TRBJ2-5, with TRBD2 matching over 11 bases. The CDR3 runs 16 residues. CDR1 and CDR2 from the germline V gene are SGHVS and FNYEAQ. V dropped 1 base and J dropped 3; count of bases not matched to a gene: 4. CDR3 residues: CASSLVVAGGEETQYF. The CDR3 DNA is TGTGCCAGCAGCTTAGTGGTAGCGGGAGGGGAAGAGACCCAGTACTTC.

The genes are TRBV5-6 and TRBJ2-7; D tentatively reads TRBD1 or TRBD2 (5 bases each). This CDR3 spans 15 amino acids. With 5 bases removed from V and 2 bases from J, the gap between germline ends came to 17 bases. CDR1 SGHDT and CDR2 YYEEEE come from the germline V gene. The CDR3 reads CASSQNPGTPYEQYF. CDR3 nucleotides: TGTGCCAGCAGTCAAAATCCCGGGACCCCCTACGAGCAGTACTTC.

V is TRBV19 and J is TRBJ1-1, with 11 bases identical to TRBD1. Germline V gene lookup returns CDR1 LNHDA and CDR2 SQIVND (reference sequence). The trim removed 10 bases at V and 3 bases at J, leaving 13 bases unmatched. The CDR3 runs 16 residues. For the CDR3, the DNA is TGTGCCACCTGGGACAGGGGGATTCGGTCGGACACTGAAGCTTTCTTT. It encodes CATWDRGIRSDTEAFF.

This clone was found once. This sequence joins TRBV5-5 and TRBJ1-5; D perhaps matches TRBD1 (6 bases). Trimming shortened V by 3 bases and J by 6 bases, and 16 bases separated the two germline ends. CDR1 is SGHKS and CDR2 is YYEKEE in the germline V gene (reference sequence). The CDR3 length is 15 residues. The DNA for the CDR3 is TGTGCCAGCAGCTCTTCTTACAGGGCTGGTCAGCCCCAGCATTTT. Amino acids: CASSSSYRAGQPQHF.

Worth noting for this clone: The sample holds other DNA sequences that translate to the same CDR3. The rearrangement joins TRBV2 to TRBJ2-7; possible D gene TRBD2, 5 bases. V was clipped by 9 bases and J by 0 bases, with 6 bases between them. The CDR3 covers 11 residues. The germline gives CDR1 SNHLY, CDR2 FYNNEI. This CDR3 is CASGSSYEQYF. In DNA form, the CDR3 reads TGTGCCAGTGGGAGCTCCTACGAGCAGTACTTC.

This chain links TRBV7-9 with TRBJ2-5, with D hard to call. The V end lost 0 bases, the J end lost 12 bases, and 11 bases lay between the germline ends. CDR3 size: 12 residues. Germline V gene data show CDR1 as SEHNR and CDR2 as FQNEAQ (reference sequence). DNA for the CDR3: TGTGCCAGCAGCTTAGCGCGGCCTCCCAAGTACTTC. It translates to CASSLARPPKYF.

The V and J genes are TRBV29-1 and TRBJ2-7; D remains ambiguous. This CDR3 region has 12 residues. V shed 4 bases and J shed 0 bases, with 7 bases lying between them. Germline V gene lookup returns CDR1 SQVTM and CDR2 ANQGSEA. CDR3 protein: CSVVASSYEQYF. CDR3 coding DNA: TGCAGCGTTGTTGCCAGCTCCTACGAGCAGTACTTC.

The J gene is TRBJ2-1, the V gene TRBV28; D may be TRBD1 (6 bases). CDR1 is MDHEN and CDR2 is SYDVKM in the germline V gene. The CDR3 runs to 17 residues. Trimming took 6 bases from V and 8 from J, leaving 26 bases between them. CDR3 sequence (DNA): TGTGCCAGCAGCCTGACCTCCGGCAGGGGTATATTCCATGAGCAGTTCTTC. This sequence encodes CASSLTSGRGIFHEQFF. Supplemented by reference TRBV28 and TRBJ2-1, the full variable domain reads DVKVTQSSRYLVKRTGEKVFLECVQDMDHENMFWYRQDPGLGLRLIYFSYDVKMKEKGDIPEGYSVSREKKERFSLILESASTNQTSMYLCASSLTSGRGIFHEQFFGPGTRLTVL.

This chain uses TRBV28 with TRBJ2-3; 8 positions agree with TRBD2. CDR1 is MDHEN and CDR2 is SYDVKM in the germline V gene. The junction had 11 bases not matched to a gene; V was cut back by 5 bases and J by 4 bases. CDR3 length: 16 residues. The CDR3 reads CASSLPGTSWSDTQYF. CDR3 DNA: TGTGCCAGCAGTCTCCCCGGGACTAGTTGGTCAGATACGCAGTATTTT.

As regards this clone: This CDR3 is also generated by other DNA sequences in the sample. The chain joins TRBV6-5 to TRBJ1-1; D unclear. This CDR3 spans 14 amino acids. V shed 2 bases and J shed 0 bases, with 7 bases lying between them. The V gene's germline CDR1 is MNHEY and CDR2 SVGAGI. The CDR3 DNA is TGTGCCAGCAGTTACGCCCGAATGAACACTGAAGCTTTCTTT. Its protein is CASSYARMNTEAFF.

This chain links TRBV19 with TRBJ1-1; D gene ambiguous. V was clipped by 5 bases and J by 2 bases, with 21 bases between them. This CDR3 is 17 amino acids long. Germline assignment: CDR1 LNHDA and CDR2 SQIVND (reference sequence). CDR3 nucleotide sequence: TGTGCCAGTAGTCCTTTTGCCCTCTCCGAACTCAACACTGAAGCTTTCTTT. Amino acids: CASSPFALSELNTEAFF.

The V call is TRBV28, the J call TRBJ1-5; 8 bases agree with TRBD1. The CDR3 has 14 amino acids. Germline loops: CDR1 MDHEN, CDR2 SYDVKM. The V gene end was trimmed by 5 bases and the J gene end by 4 bases; junction bases not matched to a gene: 4. Here the CDR3 reads CASSDTGGNQPQHF. The CDR3 DNA follows: TGTGCCAGCAGTGACACAGGGGGTAATCAGCCCCAGCATTTT.